These T cell receptor beta chains were read from a single sample in a study of T cell repertoires in cytomegalovirus infection. TCRdb re-derived calls from the reads in MiXCR, one entry per CDR3 protein. The sample records around 900,000 distinct CDR3 sequences, roughly 30% being singletons. The antigens for these receptors are not known. The sequenced sample was cultured CD8+ T cells from PBMCs, obtained from culture after CMV antigen stimulation. The receptors stem from a human donor in good health (CMV status not recorded). Some clones in this sample may be carry-over from other donors' samples. Both conserved end residues are part of each CDR3. A D gene is named only where the DNA matches it firmly. Rows give clone size only sometimes, using once, few, many, or a class for an expanded clone.

j_gene: TRBJ2-1; d_gene: -; abundance: few; v_gene: TRBV2; CDR3nt: TGTGCCAGCGAGGGGGTCTACAATGAGCAGTTCTTC; CDR3aa: CASEGVYNEQFF
j_gene: TRBJ1-1; d_gene: -; abundance: many; v_gene: TRBV19; CDR3nt: TGTGCCAGTAGTCGCGGGGTGACTGAAGCTTTCTTT; CDR3aa: CASSRGVTEAFF
j_gene: TRBJ1-2; d_gene: -; abundance: -; v_gene: TRBV7-9; CDR3nt: TGTGCCAGCAGCGCTCTTACCTATGGCTACACCTTC; CDR3aa: CASSALTYGYTF
j_gene: TRBJ2-3; d_gene: -; abundance: -; v_gene: TRBV19; CDR3nt: TGTGCCTGTAGCCCGGGGCTCCGGACAGATACGCAGTATTTT; CDR3aa: CACSPGLRTDTQYF
j_gene: TRBJ2-1; d_gene: TRBD2; abundance: -; v_gene: TRBV7-6; CDR3nt: TGTGCCAGCAGCTTAGCGGAACTAGCGGGGGCGTACAATGAGCAGTTCTTC; CDR3aa: CASSLAELAGAYNEQFF
j_gene: TRBJ1-2; d_gene: TRBD1; abundance: -; v_gene: TRBV7-6; CDR3nt: TGTGCCAGCAGCGGCGGGACAGGGGTCGGTTATGGCTACACCTTC; CDR3aa: CASSGGTGVGYGYTF
j_gene: TRBJ1-2; d_gene: -; abundance: few; v_gene: TRBV4-2; CDR3nt: TGTGCCAGCAGCCAACTCACAGGTGGCTACACCTTC; CDR3aa: CASSQLTGGYTF
j_gene: TRBJ2-1; d_gene: TRBD2; abundance: few; v_gene: TRBV10-3; CDR3nt: TGTGCCATCAGGGGACTAGCGGGGGGTCTCGATGAGCAGTTCTTC; CDR3aa: CAIRGLAGGLDEQFF
j_gene: TRBJ2-7; d_gene: -; abundance: few; v_gene: TRBV7-8; CDR3nt: TGTGCCAGCAGCAACTCCCGCAGGGTCGACGAGCAGTACTTC; CDR3aa: CASSNSRRVDEQYF
j_gene: TRBJ2-3; d_gene: TRBD2; abundance: few; v_gene: TRBV6-1; CDR3nt: TGTGCCAGCAGCGACACGGGACTAGCGGGCACAGATACGCAGTATTTT; CDR3aa: CASSDTGLAGTDTQYF
j_gene: TRBJ2-7; d_gene: -; abundance: few; v_gene: TRBV27; CDR3nt: TGTGCCAGCAGTCCGGGACGACGAGAGCAGTACTTC; CDR3aa: CASSPGRREQYF
j_gene: TRBJ2-1; d_gene: -; abundance: few; v_gene: TRBV7-6; CDR3nt: TGTGCCAGCAGCCTCCTGACGGCCGGGACTGATTACAATGAGCAGTTCTTC; CDR3aa: CASSLLTAGTDYNEQFF
j_gene: TRBJ1-6; d_gene: TRBD1; abundance: many; v_gene: TRBV11-1; CDR3nt: TGTGCCAGCAGCAGGACAGGAAATAATTCACCCCTCCACTTT; CDR3aa: CASSRTGNNSPLHF
j_gene: TRBJ2-1; d_gene: -; abundance: few; v_gene: TRBV6-2/TRBV6-3; CDR3nt: TGTGCCAGCAGTTACTCGGCCGGCCAAGGGGTAGATGAGCAGTTCTTC; CDR3aa: CASSYSAGQGVDEQFF
j_gene: TRBJ2-2; d_gene: -; abundance: -; v_gene: TRBV6-5; CDR3nt: TGTGCCAGCAGTTCCTCGCAGGGGCTCCTCACCGGGGAGCTGTTTTTT; CDR3aa: CASSSSQGLLTGELFF
j_gene: TRBJ1-6; d_gene: -; abundance: few; v_gene: TRBV7-2; CDR3nt: TGTGCCAGCAGCGCAGGGTACGATAATTCACCCCTCCACTTT; CDR3aa: CASSAGYDNSPLHF
j_gene: TRBJ2-7; d_gene: -; abundance: many; v_gene: TRBV5-6; CDR3nt: TGTGCCAGCAGCTTGGTTACAGCCTCCTACGAGCAGTACTTC; CDR3aa: CASSLVTASYEQYF
j_gene: TRBJ2-7; d_gene: TRBD1; abundance: many; v_gene: TRBV7-6; CDR3nt: TGTGCCAGCAGCGCACCGGGACAGGGGGTGTACGAGCAGTACTTC; CDR3aa: CASSAPGQGVYEQYF
j_gene: TRBJ1-1; d_gene: TRBD1; abundance: -; v_gene: TRBV29-1; CDR3nt: TGCAGCGTTGACCGTACAGGGGTCGACACTGAAGCTTTCTTC; CDR3aa: CSVDRTGVDTEAFF
j_gene: TRBJ2-1; d_gene: -; abundance: -; v_gene: TRBV4-3; CDR3nt: TGCGCCAGCAGCCAAGCACGGTTATCCTACAATGAGCAGTTCTTC; CDR3aa: CASSQARLSYNEQFF
j_gene: TRBJ1-2; d_gene: -; abundance: -; v_gene: TRBV2; CDR3nt: TGTGCCAGCAGAGCACAGGGCCGGCCCCAATATGGCTACACCTTC; CDR3aa: CASRAQGRPQYGYTF
j_gene: TRBJ2-5; d_gene: -; abundance: -; v_gene: TRBV4-1; CDR3nt: TGCGCCAGCAGCCAAGTGGTGGGAGACGAGACCCAGTACTTC; CDR3aa: CASSQVVGDETQYF
j_gene: TRBJ2-1; d_gene: TRBD2; abundance: -; v_gene: TRBV24-1; CDR3nt: TGTGTCACCAGTGGGACTAGCGTATACAATGAGCAGTTCTTC; CDR3aa: CVTSGTSVYNEQFF
j_gene: TRBJ2-6; d_gene: -; abundance: -; v_gene: TRBV9; CDR3nt: TGTGCCAGCAGTCGATCGATGGGGATCTCTGGGGCCAACGTCCTGACTTTC; CDR3aa: CASSRSMGISGANVLTF
j_gene: TRBJ1-4; d_gene: TRBD1; abundance: few; v_gene: TRBV11-2; CDR3nt: TGTGCCAGCAGCCCGGGACAGACCCGTAATGAAAAACTGTTTTTT; CDR3aa: CASSPGQTRNEKLFF
j_gene: TRBJ2-2; d_gene: -; abundance: -; v_gene: TRBV7-9; CDR3nt: TGTGCCAGCAGCCCACTACAGGGAAAGGACACCGGGGAGCTGTTTTTT; CDR3aa: CASSPLQGKDTGELFF
j_gene: TRBJ1-1; d_gene: -; abundance: few; v_gene: TRBV19; CDR3nt: TGTGCCAGTAGTATCACAAGGAACACTGAAGCTTTCTTT; CDR3aa: CASSITRNTEAFF
j_gene: TRBJ2-1; d_gene: TRBD2; abundance: -; v_gene: TRBV3-1; CDR3nt: TGTGCCAGCAGATCCCTTAGCGGGGGGACCTACAATGAGCAGTTCTTC; CDR3aa: CASRSLSGGTYNEQFF
j_gene: TRBJ2-1; d_gene: -; abundance: many; v_gene: TRBV7-6; CDR3nt: TGTGCCAGCAGCTTACTGTGGCAGGGTGTAGGCAATGAGCAGTTCTTC; CDR3aa: CASSLLWQGVGNEQFF
j_gene: TRBJ2-1; d_gene: TRBD1; abundance: -; v_gene: TRBV7-6; CDR3nt: TGTGCCAGCAGCCCCACTCGGGGACAGGTAAACAATGAGCAGTTCTTC; CDR3aa: CASSPTRGQVNNEQFF
j_gene: TRBJ2-2; d_gene: -; abundance: -; v_gene: TRBV20-1; CDR3nt: TGCAGTGCTAGATTGGCAGGGTCAGGCGGGGAGCTGTTTTTT; CDR3aa: CSARLAGSGGELFF
j_gene: TRBJ1-1; d_gene: -; abundance: few; v_gene: TRBV15; CDR3nt: TGTGCCACCAGCAGAGATCACGGGGGAACTTACACTGAAGCTTTCTTT; CDR3aa: CATSRDHGGTYTEAFF
j_gene: TRBJ2-5; d_gene: TRBD1; abundance: many; v_gene: TRBV7-8; CDR3nt: TGTGCCAGCAGCTTAGAGGCAGGGGGCCTAGGAGAGACCCAGTACTTC; CDR3aa: CASSLEAGGLGETQYF
j_gene: TRBJ1-4; d_gene: -; abundance: -; v_gene: TRBV4-2; CDR3nt: TGTGCCAGCAGCCAAGATCCTCTCGGTTCCGGGAGCAGTGAAAAACTGTTTTTT; CDR3aa: CASSQDPLGSGSSEKLFF
j_gene: TRBJ2-2; d_gene: TRBD2; abundance: -; v_gene: TRBV7-9; CDR3nt: TGTGCCAGCGGGACTAGCGGGACCGGGGAGCTGTTTTTT; CDR3aa: CASGTSGTGELFF
j_gene: TRBJ1-3; d_gene: -; abundance: -; v_gene: TRBV20-1; CDR3nt: TGCAGTGCTAGAGATAAAATGGAAGAGTGGAGAAACACCATATATTTT; CDR3aa: CSARDKMEEWRNTIYF
j_gene: TRBJ1-1; d_gene: TRBD1; abundance: -; v_gene: TRBV11-2; CDR3nt: TGTGCCAGCAGCCCCTGGGACAGGGGCCCGAACACTGAAGCTTTCTTT; CDR3aa: CASSPWDRGPNTEAFF
j_gene: TRBJ1-1; d_gene: -; abundance: many; v_gene: TRBV7-2; CDR3nt: TGTGCCAGCAGCTTAGCGCTCTTGGGCACTGAAGCTTTCTTT; CDR3aa: CASSLALLGTEAFF
j_gene: TRBJ1-1; d_gene: -; abundance: -; v_gene: TRBV19; CDR3nt: TGTGCCAGTACCACAGGCTCTGAAGCTTTCTTT; CDR3aa: CASTTGSEAFF
j_gene: TRBJ2-1; d_gene: -; abundance: -; v_gene: TRBV4-2; CDR3nt: TGTGCCAGCAGCCAACCCGACGCCATAGGGGAGCAGTTCTTC; CDR3aa: CASSQPDAIGEQFF
j_gene: TRBJ2-5; d_gene: -; abundance: -; v_gene: TRBV6-2/TRBV6-3; CDR3nt: TGTGCCAGCAGTTACGTGGGGGGCGGCGGGGAGACCCAGTACTTC; CDR3aa: CASSYVGGGGETQYF
j_gene: TRBJ2-3; d_gene: TRBD2; abundance: few; v_gene: TRBV7-7; CDR3nt: TGTGCTAGCAGCTCGGGACTAGCGGGGCAGGATACGCAGTATTTT; CDR3aa: CASSSGLAGQDTQYF